These 8 T cell receptor beta chains were all obtained from the same sample, sequenced in a study of sequential checkpoint blockade in melanoma. Sequencing used immunoSEQ multiplex PCR; TCRdb keeps in-frame clones, though not all of them. In the table there are approximately 5,000 clones, roughly a quarter of which are singletons. Treatment noted: randomized to nivolumab then ipilimumab (arm A) or the reverse (arm B). The sample was tumor tissue (inferred from file names), taken from a patient given nivolumab and ipilimumab in sequence. The receptors originated from a human donor with melanoma.

The rearrangement uses TRBV6-8 and TRBJ1-1; D unresolved. The CDR3 runs to 14 residues. Deletions cut 6 bases from V and 3 bases from J, with 14 bases between. Germline values: CDR1 MNHGY, CDR2 SAAAGT. Here the CDR3 reads CASSPRTGYTEAFF. Written as DNA, the CDR3 is TGTGCCAGCAGCCCCCGGACGGGATACACTGAAGCTTTCTTT.

This clone has a handful of counts. The V call is TRBV15, the J call TRBJ1-1; maybe TRBD1 (5 bases). The CDR3 length is 15 residues. CDR1 and CDR2 (germline): LNHNV, YYDKDF (reference sequence). The V end was cut by 4 bases, the J end by 3 bases, with 15 bases between. CDR3 region: CATSKGTGWDTEAFF. CDR3 sequence (DNA): TGTGCCACCAGCAAAGGGACGGGGTGGGACACTGAAGCTTTCTTT.

This clone came up a few times. J is TRBJ2-7 and V is TRBV6-8, with 7 positions matching TRBD2. Germline V CDR1 and CDR2: MNHGY, SAAAGT. This CDR3 spans 13 amino acids. J was trimmed by 9 bases and V by 6 bases; bases with no gene match: 11. The CDR3 coding sequence is TGTGCCAGCAGGCGGGAGACGGGTAGTGGGCAGTACTTC. Amino acid sequence: CASRRETGSGQYF.

This clone was detected only once. The chain joins TRBV28 to TRBJ2-7, with D perhaps matching TRBD1 (6 bases). Germline CDR1 and CDR2: MDHEN and SYDVKM. Trimming cost V 2 bases and J 3 bases, with 11 bases left between them. This CDR3 comprises 14 residues. The CDR3 bases are TGTGCCAGCAGTTTAGCAGGGGACCTCTACGAGCAGTACTTC. The encoded protein is CASSLAGDLYEQYF.

This clone has a count of ten or more. J is TRBJ2-5 and V is TRBV27; TRBD2 aligns across 9 bases. Germline loops: CDR1 MNHEY, CDR2 SMNVEV (reference sequence). The CDR3 extends over 14 amino acids. Unmatched junction bases numbered 9, after V lost 8 bases and J lost 5 bases. The CDR3 bases are TGTGCCAGCGCAGGGAGCGGGAGGTGGGAGACCCAGTACTTC. It is translated as CASAGSGRWETQYF.

This clone came up a few times. V is TRBV29-1 and J is TRBJ2-1; a possible D gene is TRBD2 (5 bases). Germline values: CDR1 SQVTM, CDR2 ANQGSEA. The CDR3 spans 12 residues. Trimming removed 4 bases at V and 6 bases at J, with 10 bases between. The chain's CDR3 is CSVALASNEQFF. DNA for the CDR3: TGCAGCGTTGCGCTAGCAAGCAATGAGCAGTTCTTC.

The chain has TRBV6-8 and TRBJ2-7, with D possibly being TRBD1 (7 bases). Trimming took off 7 bases at V and 2 bases at J, with 15 bases between the two ends. Germline V gives CDR1 MNHGY, CDR2 SAAAGT. The CDR3 covers 14 residues. In DNA form, the CDR3 reads TGTGCCAGCACTAGTGCAGGGGGGACCTACGAGCAGTACTTC. Protein sequence: CASTSAGGTYEQYF.

The chain uses TRBV18 and TRBJ2-2; 11 nucleotides agree with TRBD2. Germline V gene data show CDR1 as KGHSH and CDR2 as LQKENI. The CDR3 extends over 16 amino acids. V was pared by 3 bases and J by 6 bases, with 6 bases of the junction left unmatched. This CDR3 reads CASSPILAGGPGELFF. The CDR3 region has the DNA TGTGCCAGCTCACCCATCCTAGCGGGAGGCCCCGGGGAGCTGTTTTTT.